What follows are 29 T cell receptor beta chains derived from one specimen sequenced in a study of vaccination effects on CD4 cells after COVID-19. Their target antigens are unknown. Sequencing used immunoSEQ multiplex PCR; TCRdb keeps in-frame clones, though not all of them. The repertoire holds around 30,000 clones, with 72% as singletons. Prior to sequencing, the ViraFEST assay stimulated PBMC with viral peptide pools, which expanded the antigen-specific CD4+ T cells. CD4+ T cell isolation took place after approximately 11 days of culture. Two doses of either BNT162b2 or mRNA-1273 were given to each participant. This specimen was CD4+ T cells from PBMCs cultured with HCoV-229E spike peptides, taken after COVID-19 vaccination. These receptors came from a human donor who received a COVID-19 vaccine.

The rearrangement uses TRBV11-3 and TRBJ2-5; tentatively, D is TRBD1 (6 bases). V shed 1 base and J shed 2 bases, with 17 bases lying between them. The CDR3 has 17 residues. Germline V CDR1 and CDR2: SGHNT, YENEEA. For the CDR3, the DNA is TGTGCCAGCAGCTTAGGCCTCGTCCGGGACACGCAAGAGACCCAGTACTTC. This codes for CASSLGLVRDTQETQYF. Full variable domain (outside the CDR3, taken from reference TRBV11-3 and TRBJ2-5): EAGVVQSPRYKIIEKKQPVAFWCNPISGHNTLYWYLQNLGQGPELLIRYENEEAVDDSQLPKDRFSAERLKGVDSTLKIQPAELGDSAVYLCASSLGLVRDTQETQYFGPGTRLLVL.

This clone occurred once. The chain links TRBV5-1 to TRBJ1-1, with TRBD1 matching 10 bases. With 2 bases clipped from V and 7 bases from J, the junction kept 8 bases outside the gene matches. The CDR3 is made up of 15 amino acids. CDR1 is SGHRS, CDR2 YFSETQ, per germline. CDR3 protein: CASSFGDRGLFEAFF. CDR3 sequence (DNA): TGCGCCAGCAGCTTTGGAGACAGGGGGCTTTTTGAAGCTTTCTTT.

The rearrangement joins TRBV18 to TRBJ2-3, with D perhaps TRBD1 or TRBD2 (6 bases each). There are 17 residues in the CDR3. Trimming took off 0 bases at V and 0 bases at J, with 13 bases between the two ends. The germline V gene encodes CDR1 KGHSH and CDR2 LQKENI. The CDR3 sequence: CASSPPRTGRSTDTQYF. The CDR3 DNA reads TGTGCCAGCTCACCACCGAGAACAGGGAGGAGCACAGATACGCAGTATTTT.

The genes are TRBV3-1 (or the pseudogene TRBV3-2) and TRBJ1-2; TRBD1 agrees at 8 bases. The CDR3 spans 13 residues. V lost 4 bases, J lost 7 bases, and 5 bases stayed unmatched. Germline CDR1 and CDR2: LGHDT and YNNKEL (reference sequence). CDR3 region: CASSPYDRGGYTF. The DNA of the CDR3 is TGTGCCAGCAGCCCCTACGACAGGGGTGGCTACACCTTC.

This clone was seen once. The CDR3 bases are TGTGCCACCAGTGATTTCCCCTCAGGGCTATCCGGCACAGATACGCAGTATTTT. Translating gives CATSDFPSGLSGTDTQYF. The chain recombines TRBV24-1 with TRBJ2-3; TRBD1 is a possible D gene (5 bases). The CDR3 spans 18 residues. Trimming removed 1 base from V and 1 base from J, with 17 bases in between. Germline V gene data show CDR1 as KGHDR and CDR2 as SFDVKD.

As DNA, the CDR3 is TGTGCCTGGAGCCCTGTGGGCTACACCTTC. Residues: CAWSPVGYTF. The rearrangement uses TRBV30 and TRBJ1-2, with D unclear. CDR1 and CDR2 (germline): GTSNPN, SVGIG (reference sequence). V was shortened by 3 bases and J by 8 bases, with 7 bases between the two germline ends. The CDR3 loop spans 10 amino acids.

This clone has just a few counts. The chain links TRBV11-2 to TRBJ1-3; TRBD1 is a possible D gene (5 bases). The CDR3 consists of 17 residues. V lost 5 bases, J lost 0 bases, and 17 bases lay in between. Germline CDR1 SGHAT, CDR2 FQNNGV. This chain's CDR3 is CASSPRDSGFSGNTIYF. CDR3 bases: TGTGCCAGCAGCCCACGGGACTCCGGTTTCTCTGGAAACACCATATATTTT.

J is TRBJ2-1 and V is TRBV7-2; TRBD2 is a possible D gene (7 bases). With 1 base removed from V and 15 bases from J, the gap between germline ends came to 19 bases. Germline CDR1 and CDR2: SGHTA and FQGNSA. The CDR3 runs to 14 residues. CDR3 nucleotide sequence: TGTGCCAGCAGCTTAGGGGGGGCTAGCGGCGCTCGGTTCTTC. Translation: CASSLGGASGARFF.

This rearrangement joins TRBV11-2 to TRBJ1-5, with a tentative D call TRBD1 (6 bases). V was trimmed by 1 base and J by 6 bases, leaving 10 bases between them. CDR1 SGHAT and CDR2 FQNNGV come from the germline V gene. The CDR3 runs 14 residues. In nucleotides, the CDR3 is TGTGCCAGCAGCTTAGTTGGGGGCGGTCAGCCCCAGCATTTT. Residues: CASSLVGGGQPQHF.

CDR3 in amino acids: CATSASVGTGELFF. CDR3 DNA: TGTGCCACCAGTGCGAGTGTGGGGACCGGGGAGCTGTTTTTT. V is TRBV24-1 and J is TRBJ2-2; no clear D. Germline loops: CDR1 KGHDR, CDR2 SFDVKD. There are 14 residues in the CDR3. V lost 5 bases to trimming and J lost 5 bases, with 11 bases between them.

V usage is TRBV5-6 and J usage is TRBJ2-3, with D hard to call. The V and J ends lost 3 bases and 3 bases respectively, with 17 bases between them. This CDR3 region has 16 residues. The germline V gene encodes CDR1 SGHDT and CDR2 YYEEEE. The CDR3 DNA reads TGTGCCAGCAGCTCACCGACGAAGGGTGGAACAGATACGCAGTATTTT. Encoded protein: CASSSPTKGGTDTQYF. Filled out from reference TRBV5-6 and TRBJ2-3, the complete variable domain reads DAGVTQSPTHLIKTRGQQVTLRCSPKSGHDTVSWYQQALGQGPQFIFQYYEEEERQRGNFPDRFSGHQFPNYSSELNVNALLLGDSALYLCASSSPTKGGTDTQYFGPGTRLTVL.

V is TRBV29-1 and J is TRBJ1-6, with TRBD1 identical over 11 bases. J gave up 6 bases and V 5 bases, and 3 bases lay outside the gene matches. Germline CDR1 reads SQVTM; CDR2 reads ANQGSEA. The length of the CDR3 is 14 residues. CDR3 bases: TGCAGCGTTCGGGACAGGGGGGTTAATTCACCCCTCCACTTT. This codes for CSVRDRGVNSPLHF.

This chain joins TRBV9 and TRBJ2-5; possible D gene TRBD1, 5 bases. Germline CDR1 SGDLS, CDR2 YYNGEE. With 4 bases removed from V and 2 bases from J, the gap between germline ends came to 12 bases. CDR3 length equals 14 residues. The CDR3 DNA is TGTGCCAGCAGCACCAGACAGAGTCAAGAGACCCAGTACTTC. Translation gives CASSTRQSQETQYF. Using reference TRBV9 and TRBJ2-5 for the parts outside the CDR3, the full variable domain is DSGVTQTPKHLITATGQRVTLRCSPRSGDLSVYWYQQSLDQGLQFLIQYYNGEERAKGNILERFSAQQFPDLHSELNLSSLELGDSALYFCASSTRQSQETQYFGPGTRLLVL.

The gene calls are TRBV5-1 and TRBJ2-3; TRBD2 matches 7 bases. The CDR3 has 15 amino acids. With 4 bases clipped from V and 2 bases from J, the junction kept 7 bases outside the gene matches. CDR1 is SGHRS, CDR2 YFSETQ, per germline. Here the CDR3 reads CASSLGEGSTDTQYF. The CDR3 nucleotides read TGCGCCAGCAGCCTGGGGGAGGGGTCCACAGATACGCAGTATTTT.

V gene TRBV5-1 combines with J gene TRBJ2-3; D uncertain. This CDR3 contains 14 residues. V was cut by 4 bases and J by 2 bases, with 11 bases left in between. The germline gives CDR1 SGHRS, CDR2 YFSETQ. CDR3 loop: CASSIVGDTDTQYF. The CDR3 nucleotides read TGCGCCAGCAGCATAGTCGGAGACACAGATACGCAGTATTTT.

Turning to this clone: Other DNA sequences in the sample encode the same CDR3. The chain employs TRBV4-2 and TRBJ2-5, with TRBD2 matching over 10 bases. The V and J ends lost 2 bases and 1 base, in that order; junction bases with no gene match: 1. The CDR3 extends over 15 amino acids. Germline lookup yields CDR1 LGHNA and CDR2 YNFKEQ. Written as DNA, the CDR3 is TGTGCCAGCAGCCAAACTAGCGGGGTCCAAGAGACCCAGTACTTC. Its protein product is CASSQTSGVQETQYF.

The chain is built from TRBV3-1 (or the pseudogene TRBV3-2) and TRBJ2-1, with 7 bases identical to TRBD2. The CDR3 spans 13 residues. The germline CDR1 and CDR2 sequences are LGHDT and YNNKEL (reference sequence). V lost 4 bases to trimming and J lost 7 bases; unmatched junction nucleotides: 4. CDR3 coding DNA: TGTGCCAGCAGCCCCTCCGGGAGGAATGAGCAGTTCTTC. Encoded protein: CASSPSGRNEQFF.

The chain has TRBV5-1 and TRBJ2-5, with 7 positions matching TRBD2. The ends lost 4 bases at V and 2 bases at J; junction bases unmatched: 5. The germline V gene encodes CDR1 SGHRS and CDR2 YFSETQ. The CDR3 totals 14 residues. The CDR3 spells CASSPGTTQETQYF. The CDR3 DNA follows: TGCGCCAGCAGCCCTGGGACTACTCAAGAGACCCAGTACTTC.

This chain uses TRBV11-1 with TRBJ1-1; no definite D call. This CDR3 is 14 amino acids long. Germline CDR1 is SGHAT and CDR2 is FQDESV (reference sequence). Trimming left V 6 bases short and J 1 base short, with 12 bases between. DNA for the CDR3: TGTGCCAGCAGTCGTAATTGGGCGAACACTGAAGCTTTCTTT. Translated, it gives CASSRNWANTEAFF.

This sequence joins TRBV3-1 (or the pseudogene TRBV3-2) and TRBJ1-2; maybe TRBD1 (5 bases). Trimming removed 1 base from V and 8 bases from J, with 17 bases in between. This CDR3 has 15 amino acids. Germline CDR1 reads LGHDT; CDR2 reads YNNKEL (reference sequence). The CDR3 loop is CASSQVSGARVGYTF. In DNA form, the CDR3 reads TGTGCCAGCAGCCAAGTTAGCGGGGCGCGGGTCGGCTACACCTTC.

This clone was counted between two and nine times. CDR3 DNA: TGTGCCAGCGGAGGGGGGGAAGCTTTCTTT. Translating it yields CASGGGEAFF. The V gene is TRBV7-9, the J gene TRBJ1-1; a possible D gene is TRBD1 (6 bases). V was pared by 8 bases and J by 8 bases, with 9 bases between. Germline-derived CDR1 and CDR2 are SEHNR and FQNEAQ (reference sequence). This CDR3 is built from 10 residues.

This clone was observed a single time. This chain links TRBV10-2 with TRBJ1-3; D remains ambiguous. CDR3 length equals 13 residues. V lost 8 bases, J lost 2 bases, and 10 bases lay in between. The germline CDR1 and CDR2 sequences are WSHSY and SAAADI. The CDR3 loop reads CASASGTGNTIYF. The CDR3 DNA reads TGCGCCAGCGCTTCCGGCACTGGAAACACCATATATTTT.

The J gene is TRBJ1-5, the V gene TRBV10-3, with 8 bases fitting TRBD1. Trimming cost V 5 bases and J 0 bases; bases outside gene matches: 9. This CDR3 region has 17 residues. Germline V CDR1 and CDR2: ENHRY, SYGVKD. CDR3 residues: CAISSTGGGDSNQPQHF. The DNA for the CDR3 is TGTGCCATCAGTTCCACAGGGGGTGGTGATAGCAATCAGCCCCAGCATTTT.

CDR3 sequence: CASSSNLAGGPGTQYF. The CDR3 DNA is TGTGCCAGCAGCTCAAATTTAGCGGGAGGGCCAGGTACGCAGTATTTT. The rearrangement links TRBV7-7 to TRBJ2-3; 11 positions match TRBD2. Germline V gene lookup returns CDR1 SSHAT and CDR2 FNYEAQ (reference sequence). The CDR3 consists of 16 residues. After removal of 4 bases from V and 8 bases from J, the junction contained 11 bases not matched to a gene.

V and J are TRBV5-4 and TRBJ2-5; 9 bases match TRBD2. J was trimmed by 5 bases and V by 2 bases; bases with no gene match: 7. The CDR3 is 15 residues long. Germline CDR1 reads SGHNT; CDR2 reads YYREEE (reference sequence). CDR3 DNA: TGTGCCAGCAGCTTAAAAGCGGGGGGCCTGGAGACCCAGTACTTC. Translation gives CASSLKAGGLETQYF.

This chain joins TRBV6-1 and TRBJ2-4, with D perhaps TRBD1 or TRBD2 (5 bases each). Germline-derived CDR1 and CDR2 are MNHNS and SASEGT. V was pared by 4 bases and J by 1 base, with 14 bases between. The CDR3 is 16 amino acids. CDR3 sequence (DNA): TGTGCCAGCAGTGGGGGGTTTGAAGGGGCCAAAAACATTCAGTACTTC. Protein product: CASSGGFEGAKNIQYF.

CDR3 coding DNA: TGTGCCAGCAGTGAGGGTGGACGGAGCTATAGCAATCAGCCCCAGCATTTT. It encodes CASSEGGRSYSNQPQHF. The gene calls are TRBV6-1 and TRBJ1-5, with D unresolved. The CDR3 spans 17 residues. V was cut by 3 bases and J by 0 bases, with 15 bases left in between. Germline assignment: CDR1 MNHNS and CDR2 SASEGT.

In this sample, this clone turned up a few times. The rearrangement links TRBV3-1 (or the pseudogene TRBV3-2) to TRBJ1-5; D is perhaps TRBD1 (5 bases). Germline V lookup: CDR1 LGHDT, CDR2 YNNKEL (reference sequence). The CDR3 loop spans 16 amino acids. Trimming took 0 bases from V and 5 from J, leaving 14 bases between them. The CDR3 DNA reads TGTGCCAGCAGCCAAGATCAAGGCGGGGGACATCAGCCCCAGCATTTT. It yields the protein CASSQDQGGGHQPQHF.

The J gene is TRBJ2-3, the V gene TRBV5-4; tentative D call: TRBD2 (6 bases). The CDR3 length is 16 residues. In germline, CDR1 is SGHNT, CDR2 YYREEE (reference sequence). The ends were cut back, 4 bases at V and 4 bases at J, with 19 bases in the middle. The CDR3 protein is CASSSTGTEVADTQYF. CDR3 nucleotide sequence: TGTGCCAGCAGCAGTACCGGGACTGAGGTGGCAGATACGCAGTATTTT.